This T cell receptor beta chain appears in the sequencing data of a study of cytotoxic CD8 clonotypes in ibrutinib-treated CLL. V shed 5 bases and J shed 4 bases, with 15 bases lying between them. CDR3 size: 15 residues. Germline CDR1 is MDHEN and CDR2 is SYDVKM. TCRdb's table, derived via immunoSEQ multiplex PCR, lists solely in-frame clones and lacks some. Of over 100,000 clones listed, 70% to 90% are singletons. This TCR was recovered from a human donor with chronic lymphocytic leukemia. The sequencing used PBMCs, collected after 24 months of ibrutinib treatment. The chain has TRBV28 and TRBJ1-5; the D is unclear. The CDR3 protein is CASSSERAGNQPQHF. The CDR3 nucleotides read TGTGCCAGCAGTAGCGAGAGGGCGGGGAATCAGCCCCAGCATTTT.